Listed here are 17 T cell receptor beta chains from one sample, sequenced in a study of blood T cell repertoires in COVID-19. Some clones are missing from TCRdb's copy, which holds only in-frame ones; the method was immunoSEQ multiplex PCR. The data hold 150,000 to 180,000 clones, with roughly nine tenths observed a single time. The source material was peripheral blood. These receptor sequences come from a man aged 50 to 59 with acute or convalescent COVID-19.

V is TRBV9 and J is TRBJ1-4; D is uncertain. The CDR3 spans 15 residues. Germline V lookup: CDR1 SGDLS, CDR2 YYNGEE. Trimming removed 2 bases at V and 4 bases at J, with 12 bases between. CDR3 region: CASSVAESYNEKLFF. Written as DNA, the CDR3 is TGTGCCAGCAGCGTCGCTGAGAGTTATAATGAAAAACTGTTTTTT. The entire variable domain, with the rest obtained from reference TRBV9 and TRBJ1-4, is as follows: DSGVTQTPKHLITATGQRVTLRCSPRSGDLSVYWYQQSLDQGLQFLIQYYNGEERAKGNILERFSAQQFPDLHSELNLSSLELGDSALYFCASSVAESYNEKLFFGSGTQLSVL.

The chain uses TRBV5-1 and TRBJ1-1, with 7 bases matching TRBD1. From germline, CDR1 is SGHRS and CDR2 YFSETQ. The CDR3 consists of 16 residues. V lost 0 bases to trimming and J lost 4 bases; unmatched junction nucleotides: 9. In DNA, the CDR3 is TGCGCCAGCAGCTTGGCCAGGGGGGCGGTTAGCACTGAAGCTTTCTTT. Protein sequence: CASSLARGAVSTEAFF.

The rearrangement joins TRBV7-6 to TRBJ1-5, with D uncertain. This CDR3 region has 11 residues. Germline values: CDR1 SGHVS, CDR2 FNYEAQ. The CDR3: CSTPPNQPQHF. In DNA, the CDR3 is TGTTCTACGCCCCCCAATCAGCCCCAGCATTTT. Supplemented by reference TRBV7-6 and TRBJ1-5, the full variable domain reads GAGVSQSPRYKVTKRGQDVALRCDPISGHVSLYWYRQALGQGPEFLTYFNYEAQQDKSGLPNDRFSAERPEGSISTLTIQRTEQRDSAMYRCSTPPNQPQHFGDGTRLSIL.

This chain uses TRBV28 with TRBJ2-7; 10 bases align to TRBD2. CDR1 and CDR2 (germline): MDHEN, SYDVKM. Unmatched junction bases numbered 12, after V lost 6 bases and J lost 4 bases. The CDR3 loop spans 16 amino acids. The DNA for the CDR3 is TGTGCCAGCAGCCTTCTAGCGCTAGCGGGAGTTTACGAGCAGTACTTC. It specifies CASSLLALAGVYEQYF.

The rearrangement links TRBV6-2 or TRBV6-3 to TRBJ2-7, with a weak D call TRBD2 (6 bases). Trimming stripped 6 bases from V and 1 base from J, with 16 bases between. The V gene's germline CDR1 is MNHEY and CDR2 SVGEGT. The CDR3 is 15 amino acids. The CDR3 DNA is TGTGCCAGCAGCGCCGAGCGGGTATGGTCCTACGAGCAGTACTTC. Translation: CASSAERVWSYEQYF.

V and J are TRBV14 and TRBJ1-1; 7 bases align to TRBD1. The CDR3 runs 15 residues. The J segment lost 5 bases and the V segment lost 5 bases, leaving 11 bases of the junction unmatched. Per the germline V gene, CDR1 is SGHDN and CDR2 is FVKESK. CDR3 in amino acids: CASSEQGYGGTEAFF. The CDR3 nucleotides read TGTGCCAGCAGCGAACAGGGGTACGGCGGGACTGAAGCTTTCTTT.

This clone was observed a few times. J is TRBJ2-1 and V is TRBV5-1; 7 positions agree with TRBD2. This CDR3 comprises 15 residues. The V and J ends lost 3 bases and 7 bases, in that order; junction bases with no gene match: 10. Germline values: CDR1 SGHRS, CDR2 YFSETQ. DNA of the CDR3: TGCGCCAGCAGCTACCAGCGGGGTCCGGGGAATGAGCAGTTCTTC. This sequence encodes CASSYQRGPGNEQFF.

The rearrangement joins TRBV28 to TRBJ2-7; a weak D match, TRBD1 (6 bases). Trimming removed 4 bases at V and 4 bases at J, with 14 bases between. The germline CDR1 and CDR2 sequences are MDHEN and SYDVKM. The CDR3 contains 14 residues. CDR3 protein: CASSSQQGPYEQYV. The CDR3 DNA is TGTGCCAGCAGTTCTCAACAGGGCCCTTACGAGCAGTACGTC.

This clone has only a few counts. The CDR3 DNA is TGTGCCAGCAGCTTAGGACAGAACTCCTACAATGAGCAGTTCTTC. Translation gives CASSLGQNSYNEQFF. The chain carries TRBV11-3 and TRBJ2-1; possible D gene TRBD1, 5 bases. The ends were cut back, 1 base at V and 0 bases at J, with 7 bases in the middle. From germline, CDR1 is SGHNT and CDR2 YENEEA. The CDR3 length is 15 residues. Combining the CDR3 with reference TRBV11-3 and TRBJ2-1 gives the whole variable domain EAGVVQSPRYKIIEKKQPVAFWCNPISGHNTLYWYLQNLGQGPELLIRYENEEAVDDSQLPKDRFSAERLKGVDSTLKIQPAELGDSAVYLCASSLGQNSYNEQFFGPGTRLTVL.

This sequence joins TRBV27 and TRBJ1-6, with D possibly TRBD1 on 5 matching bases. This CDR3 spans 16 amino acids. Trimming took 6 bases from V and 3 from J, leaving 15 bases between them. Germline CDR1 and CDR2: MNHEY and SMNVEV (reference sequence). The CDR3 bases are TGTGCCAGCAGCCTACACAGGACCGACTATAATTCACCCCTCCACTTT. It translates to CASSLHRTDYNSPLHF.

This chain uses TRBV27 with TRBJ2-6; D is perhaps TRBD2 (5 bases). V was clipped by 10 bases and J by 1 base, with 8 bases between them. CDR1 is MNHEY, CDR2 SMNVEV, per germline (reference sequence). This CDR3 comprises 13 residues. CDR3 DNA: TGTGCCACCCGAGGGTCTGGGGCCAACGTCCTGACTTTC. Protein product: CATRGSGANVLTF.

The chain uses TRBV11-2 and TRBJ2-2, with TRBD1 identical over 7 bases. V gave up 5 bases and J gave up 6 bases; unmatched junction bases: 3. The CDR3 has 13 residues. Germline CDR1 reads SGHAT; CDR2 reads FQNNGV. CDR3 in amino acids: CASSQGVPGELFF. In nucleotides, the CDR3 is TGTGCCAGCAGCCAGGGGGTACCCGGGGAGCTGTTTTTT. Full variable domain (remainder filled in from reference TRBV11-2 and TRBJ2-2): EAGVAQSPRYKIIEKRQSVAFWCNPISGHATLYWYQQILGQGPKLLIQFQNNGVVDDSQLPKDRFSAERLKGVDSTLKIQPAKLEDSAVYLCASSQGVPGELFFGEGSRLTVL.

The chain links TRBV3-1 (or the pseudogene TRBV3-2) to TRBJ1-1; D possibly corresponds to TRBD1 (6 bases). The CDR3 has 15 amino acids. V lost 4 bases and J 3 bases, leaving 15 bases between the germline ends. Per germline, CDR1 LGHDT and CDR2 YNNKEL (reference sequence). The CDR3 sequence is CASSPGVGPDTEAFF. As DNA, the CDR3 is TGTGCCAGCAGCCCAGGGGTAGGGCCTGACACTGAAGCTTTCTTT.

V gene TRBV6-5 combines with J gene TRBJ1-6; 10 bases fit TRBD1. In germline, CDR1 is MNHEY, CDR2 SVGAGI. The CDR3 is 15 amino acids. The V and J ends lost 7 bases and 5 bases, in that order; junction bases with no gene match: 5. CDR3 region: CASKRQGANNSPLHF. The CDR3 DNA reads TGTGCCAGCAAACGACAGGGGGCGAATAATTCACCCCTCCACTTT.

The V and J genes are TRBV7-3 and TRBJ2-1; TRBD2 matches at 9 bases. Trimming cost V 5 bases and J 3 bases; bases outside gene matches: 5. This CDR3 spans 15 amino acids. The V gene's germline CDR1 is SGHTA and CDR2 FQGTGA. The CDR3 here is CASSLSGGYYNEQFF. CDR3 DNA: TGTGCCAGCAGCCTTAGCGGGGGTTACTACAATGAGCAGTTCTTC.

The chain carries TRBV30 and TRBJ2-7; TRBD1 might be the D (6 bases). V shed 0 bases and J shed 1 base, with 10 bases lying between them. The CDR3 loop spans 14 amino acids. Germline V gene data show CDR1 as GTSNPN and CDR2 as SVGIG (reference sequence). The CDR3 protein is CAWSVPRGSYEQYF. In DNA, the CDR3 is TGTGCCTGGAGTGTACCCAGGGGATCCTACGAGCAGTACTTC. Based on the CDR3 plus reference TRBV30 and TRBJ2-7, the full variable domain is SQTIHQWPATLVQPVGSPLSLECTVEGTSNPNLYWYRQAAGRGLQLLFYSVGIGQISSEVPQNLSASRPQDRQFILSSKKLLLSDSGFYLCAWSVPRGSYEQYFGPGTRLTVT.

V usage is TRBV6-5 and J usage is TRBJ1-2; possibly TRBD1 for D (6 bases). The CDR3 covers 13 residues. V lost 5 bases and J 7 bases, leaving 14 bases between the germline ends. Per germline, CDR1 MNHEY and CDR2 SVGAGI. The CDR3 reads CASSQQGIAGYTF. The DNA for the CDR3 is TGTGCCAGCAGTCAGCAGGGGATCGCTGGCTACACCTTC.